These T cell receptor beta chains were read from a single sample in a study of OX40 agonist ivuxolimab in advanced cancers. The protocol was immunoSEQ multiplex PCR, while the TCRdb copy is restricted to in-frame clones and leaves out a portion. The repertoire consists of around 120,000 clones, with around 87% occurring once and the leading ten covering more than 0.45%. Sequences were derived from CD4+ or CD8+ T cells sorted from blood, sampled in a trial of the OX40 agonist ivuxolimab. These receptors were collected from an adult with an advanced solid tumor such as melanoma, head and neck, liver or kidney cancer. The CDR3 runs from the conserved cysteine through the conserved F or W. A D gene is named only where the DNA matches it firmly. Size is omitted from some rows. Given values are once, few, many or a class for expanded clones.

size: -; J: TRBJ1-2; V: TRBV7-8; D: -; length: 16; CDR3: CASSLVRGGQGHGYTF; DNA: TGTGCCAGCAGCTTAGTGAGGGGAGGCCAGGGCCATGGCTACACCTTC
size: few; J: TRBJ1-6; V: TRBV25-1; D: TRBD1; length: 13; CDR3: CASKGQWNSPLHF; DNA: TGTGCCAGCAAGGGACAGTGGAATTCACCCCTCCACTTT
size: -; J: TRBJ2-7; V: TRBV7-9; D: TRBD1; length: 15; CDR3: CASSLGGTGFHEQYF; DNA: TGTGCCAGCAGCTTAGGCGGGACAGGGTTTCATGAGCAGTACTTC
size: -; J: TRBJ1-5; V: TRBV5-1; D: -; length: 13; CDR3: CASSFNGDQPQHF; DNA: TGCGCCAGCAGCTTCAACGGGGATCAGCCCCAGCATTTT
size: -; J: TRBJ1-4; V: TRBV9; D: -; length: 13; CDR3: CASSALDGEKLFF; DNA: TGTGCCAGCAGCGCCCTGGACGGGGAAAAACTGTTTTTT
size: once; J: TRBJ2-5; V: TRBV7-2; D: -; length: 15; CDR3: CASSLGRGASETQYF; DNA: TGTGCCAGCAGCTTAGGTCGGGGGGCATCTGAGACCCAGTACTTC
size: -; J: TRBJ1-2; V: TRBV11-2; D: -; length: 15; CDR3: CASSRGRGSNYGYTF; DNA: TGTGCCAGCAGCCGGGGCCGGGGTTCTAACTATGGCTACACCTTC
size: -; J: TRBJ2-5; V: TRBV30; D: -; length: 13; CDR3: CAWSGTGAETQYF; DNA: TGTGCCTGGAGTGGAACGGGGGCTGAGACCCAGTACTTC
size: -; J: TRBJ2-7; V: TRBV6-6; D: -; length: 11; CDR3: CASSYMGEQYF; DNA: TGTGCCAGCAGTTATATGGGCGAGCAGTACTTC
size: -; J: TRBJ2-2; V: TRBV19; D: -; length: 12; CDR3: CASSMVVGELFF; DNA: TGTGCCAGTAGTATGGTGGTCGGGGAGCTGTTTTTT
size: once; J: TRBJ2-5; V: TRBV28; D: TRBD2; length: 15; CDR3: CASSLTSGGEETQYF; DNA: TGTGCCAGCAGTTTAACTAGCGGGGGGGAAGAGACCCAGTACTTC
size: once; J: TRBJ1-5; V: TRBV6-5; D: -; length: 15; CDR3: CASSYSGTSNQPQHF; DNA: TGTGCCAGCAGTTACTCTGGGACCTCAAATCAGCCCCAGCATTTT
size: -; J: TRBJ2-7; V: TRBV11-2; D: TRBD2; length: 14; CDR3: CASSLALAGEVQYF; DNA: TGTGCCAGCAGCTTAGCACTAGCGGGGGAGGTGCAGTACTTC
size: -; J: TRBJ2-5; V: TRBV30; D: TRBD1; length: 14; CDR3: CAWTVGTAQETQYF; DNA: TGTGCCTGGACTGTCGGGACAGCGCAAGAGACCCAGTACTTC
size: -; J: TRBJ2-2; V: TRBV5-1; D: -; length: 15; CDR3: CASSPGQANTGELFF; DNA: TGCGCCAGCAGCCCCGGACAAGCGAACACCGGGGAGCTGTTTTTT
size: -; J: TRBJ1-2; V: TRBV4-3; D: -; length: 17; CDR3: CASSQDVNFLGLRGYTF; DNA: TGCGCCAGCAGCCAAGATGTAAACTTTCTAGGGTTACGGGGCTACACCTTC
size: -; J: TRBJ2-2; V: TRBV7-2; D: -; length: 14; CDR3: CASSPNRDTGELFF; DNA: TGTGCCAGCAGCCCCAACAGGGACACCGGGGAGCTGTTTTTT
size: -; J: TRBJ1-2; V: TRBV19; D: -; length: 16; CDR3: CASSIGPDSDRYGYTF; DNA: TGTGCCAGTAGTATAGGTCCGGACAGTGACCGCTATGGCTACACCTTC
size: -; J: TRBJ1-5; V: TRBV5-1; D: TRBD1; length: 15; CDR3: CASSPGGTDYQPQHF; DNA: TGCGCCAGCAGCCCTGGTGGGACAGATTATCAGCCCCAGCATTTT
size: -; J: TRBJ1-1; V: TRBV7-3; D: -; length: 13; CDR3: CASSYTANTEAFF; DNA: TGTGCCAGCAGCTACACAGCGAACACTGAAGCTTTCTTT
size: -; J: TRBJ2-7; V: TRBV28; D: -; length: 12; CDR3: CASSLPPYEQYF; DNA: TGTGCCAGCAGTTTACCCCCCTACGAGCAGTACTTC
size: -; J: TRBJ2-4; V: TRBV5-7; D: -; length: 16; CDR3: CASSCGTDLAKNIQYF; DNA: TGTGCCAGCAGCTGCGGGACGGACCTAGCCAAAAACATTCAGTACTTC
size: -; J: TRBJ1-3; V: TRBV28; D: -; length: 14; CDR3: CASSPSGLGNTIYF; DNA: TGTGCCAGCAGTCCCAGCGGCCTCGGAAACACCATATATTTT
size: -; J: TRBJ2-1; V: TRBV18; D: -; length: 15; CDR3: CASSPPERGAPKQFF; DNA: TGTGCCAGCTCACCACCTGAACGGGGGGCCCCCAAGCAGTTCTTC
size: -; J: TRBJ1-2; V: TRBV7-2; D: -; length: 15; CDR3: CASSTQQGANYGYTF; DNA: TGTGCCAGCAGCACCCAACAGGGCGCTAACTATGGCTACACCTTC
size: -; J: TRBJ1-2; V: TRBV7-2; D: -; length: 14; CDR3: CASSASTRQGGYTF; DNA: TGTGCCAGCAGCGCATCGACTCGACAAGGGGGCTACACCTTC
size: -; J: TRBJ2-1; V: TRBV18; D: TRBD1; length: 15; CDR3: CASSPQGAGYNEQFF; DNA: TGTGCCAGCTCACCACAGGGGGCGGGTTACAATGAGCAGTTCTTC
size: -; J: TRBJ2-1; V: TRBV4-2; D: -; length: 15; CDR3: CASSQEAQTNNEQFF; DNA: TGTGCCAGCAGCCAAGAGGCTCAGACTAACAATGAGCAGTTCTTC
size: -; J: TRBJ2-3; V: TRBV18; D: -; length: 16; CDR3: CASSPRQARGTDTQYF; DNA: TGTGCCAGCTCACCTCGACAGGCACGGGGCACAGATACGCAGTATTTT
size: -; J: TRBJ1-4; V: TRBV5-6; D: -; length: 12; CDR3: CASSLSAGQLFF; DNA: TGTGCCAGCAGCTTGTCAGCCGGACAACTGTTTTTT
size: -; J: TRBJ2-2; V: TRBV28; D: -; length: 15; CDR3: CASSLGGLNTGELFF; DNA: TGTGCCAGCAGTTTGGGCGGCCTGAACACCGGGGAGCTGTTTTTT
size: few; J: TRBJ1-3; V: TRBV9; D: -; length: 15; CDR3: CASSVGEGKGNTIYF; DNA: TGTGCCAGCAGCGTGGGAGAGGGAAAAGGAAACACCATATATTTT
size: -; J: TRBJ2-1; V: TRBV10-3; D: -; length: 12; CDR3: CAISEYSNEQFF; DNA: TGTGCCATCAGTGAATACTCAAATGAGCAGTTCTTC
size: -; J: TRBJ2-7; V: TRBV7-9; D: TRBD2; length: 14; CDR3: CASSVSGRTYEQYF; DNA: TGTGCCAGCAGCGTTAGCGGGCGTACCTACGAGCAGTACTTC
size: -; J: TRBJ2-7; V: TRBV6-5; D: -; length: 15; CDR3: CASRKDRDGSYEQYF; DNA: TGTGCCAGCAGGAAAGACCGCGACGGTTCCTACGAGCAGTACTTC